The clone carrying this T cell receptor beta chain was seen ten or more times. Antigen unknown. CDR3 length: 13 amino acids. The germline gives CDR1 SQVTM, CDR2 ANQGSEA. V lost 4 bases and J 9 bases, leaving 13 bases between the germline ends. Amplification of TCR beta CDR3 regions was performed using RNA transcripts as template. An initial round of RT-PCR targeting the TCR CDR3 relied on the HTBI primer set. TCRdb used MiXCR to reprocess the multiplex PCR reads, holding one entry per CDR3 protein. The sample gives approximately 400,000 distinct CDR3 sequences, 20% to 25% of which show up once; about 70% is in the top ten. This sample is part of a study of T cells in Graves' hyperthyroidism and ophthalmopathy. About the study: At initial diagnosis, before any treatment had begun, peripheral blood was obtained.

Study results and limitations: Blood also held most thyroid clonotypes expanded beyond 0.001.

The chain couples TRBV29-1 to TRBJ1-6, with D perhaps TRBD1 (6 bases). The sequenced material came from blood. This TCR derives from a man aged 50-59 years with Graves' hyperthyroidism. This chain's CDR3 is CSVADRWGSPLHF. CDR3 bases: TGCAGCGTTGCAGACAGGTGGGGTTCACCCCTCCACTTT. Using reference TRBV29-1 and TRBJ1-6 for the parts outside the CDR3, the full variable domain is SAVISQKPSRDICQRGTSLTIQCQVDSQVTMMFWYRQQPGQSLTLIATANQGSEATYESGFVIDKFPISRPNLTFSTLTVSNMSPEDSSIYLCSVADRWGSPLHFGNGTRLTVT.